Each of the 29 T cell receptor beta chains below was sequenced from the same sample in a study of radiotherapy plus CTLA-4 blockade in lung cancer. Measured with immunoSEQ multiplex PCR; TCRdb has only the in-frame clones, and not every one. The sample gives 45,000 to 60,000 clones, 77% of which show up once; approximately 2.5% is in the top ten. Sequencing was performed on peripheral blood, taken from a patient treated with radiotherapy plus ipilimumab. All receptors derive from a human donor with non-small cell lung cancer whose response to radiotherapy plus ipilimumab could not be evaluated.

In its sample, this clone was seen a few times. The chain combines TRBV6-5 with TRBJ2-1; 10 bases fit TRBD2. The V gene's germline CDR1 is MNHEY and CDR2 SVGAGI. CDR3 length equals 15 residues. V lost 7 bases and J lost 7; bases outside the gene matches: 10. Here the CDR3 reads CASTHTSGAVNEQFF. CDR3 bases: TGTGCCAGCACCCATACTAGCGGGGCCGTAAATGAGCAGTTCTTC.

The CDR3 reads CASSLVRDDEQFF. CDR3 coding DNA: TGTGCCAGCAGCTTAGTGAGGGATGATGAGCAGTTCTTC. The chain uses TRBV7-2 and TRBJ2-1, with a tentative D call TRBD2 (5 bases). The CDR3 is 13 residues long. The V end was cut by 1 base, the J end by 8 bases, with 9 bases between. Germline loops: CDR1 SGHTA, CDR2 FQGNSA.

CDR3 sequence (DNA): TGCGCCAGCAGCGGGACTAGCGGGACGGGCACCGGGGAGCTGTTTTTT. It is translated as CASSGTSGTGTGELFF. This chain joins TRBV5-1 and TRBJ2-2, with 13 bases lining up with TRBD2. Germline trimming cut 4 bases from V and 4 bases from J; bases unmatched to any gene: 4. Germline lookup yields CDR1 SGHRS and CDR2 YFSETQ. CDR3 length equals 16 residues.

The gene calls are TRBV5-4 and TRBJ2-1, with D perhaps matching TRBD1 (6 bases). V gave up 2 bases and J gave up 4 bases, with 10 bases separating them. Germline lookup yields CDR1 SGHNT and CDR2 YYREEE (reference sequence). The length of the CDR3 is 14 residues. This CDR3 reads CASSFGTPYNEQFF. The CDR3 DNA follows: TGTGCCAGCAGCTTCGGGACACCATACAATGAGCAGTTCTTC.

The chain uses TRBV28 and TRBJ2-7; perhaps TRBD1 as D (5 bases). Germline V lookup: CDR1 MDHEN, CDR2 SYDVKM. The V end lost 3 bases, the J end lost 0 bases, and 9 bases lay between the germline ends. This CDR3 region has 14 residues. DNA of the CDR3: TGTGCCAGCAGTTTTGGGGCACACTCCTACGAGCAGTACTTC. As protein: CASSFGAHSYEQYF.

The chain joins TRBV28 to TRBJ2-5; D is perhaps TRBD2 (6 bases). The CDR3 totals 14 residues. Trimming shortened V by 6 bases and J by 5 bases, and 16 bases separated the two germline ends. Germline V CDR1 and CDR2: MDHEN, SYDVKM. CDR3 region: CASSPAGGVETQYF. In nucleotides, the CDR3 is TGTGCCAGCAGCCCTGCTGGAGGGGTGGAGACCCAGTACTTC.

This clone occurred once. The chain uses TRBV4-3 and TRBJ1-2; tentatively, D is TRBD1 (6 bases). V was cut by 1 base and J by 8 bases, with 17 bases left in between. The CDR3 loop spans 15 amino acids. CDR1 and CDR2 from the germline V gene are LGHNA and YSLEER. CDR3 region: CASSQVQGSLGGYTF. The DNA for the CDR3 is TGCGCCAGCAGCCAAGTTCAGGGGTCATTGGGGGGCTACACCTTC.

This rearrangement joins TRBV7-3 to TRBJ2-3, with D possibly matching TRBD1 (5 bases). Germline CDR1 is SGHTA and CDR2 is FQGTGA. V lost 5 bases, J lost 4 bases, and 13 bases lay in between. This CDR3 comprises 14 residues. In DNA form, the CDR3 reads TGTGCCAGCAGCCCCCGGGTGACAGCAGATACGCAGTATTTT. As protein: CASSPRVTADTQYF.

The chain uses TRBV4-3 and TRBJ1-1; 10 nucleotides line up with TRBD1. The CDR3 spans 16 residues. CDR1 is LGHNA, CDR2 YSLEER, per germline. The V and J ends lost 2 bases and 5 bases, in that order; junction bases with no gene match: 8. The chain's CDR3 is CASSQWTGGLRTEAFF. As DNA, the CDR3 is TGCGCCAGCAGCCAATGGACAGGGGGGTTGAGGACTGAAGCTTTCTTT.

The V gene is TRBV5-1, the J gene TRBJ1-3; D is ambiguous. Trimming took 4 bases from V and 2 from J, leaving 16 bases between them. CDR1 SGHRS and CDR2 YFSETQ come from the germline V gene. The CDR3 runs to 16 residues. The CDR3 region is CASSEGGGLTGNTIYF. The CDR3 coding sequence is TGCGCCAGCAGCGAGGGCGGTGGCTTAACTGGAAACACCATATATTTT.

The CDR3 region has the DNA TGCGCCAGCAGCCGAACAGGACGGGCGAGGGGAAACACCATATATTTT. Translating gives CASSRTGRARGNTIYF. The chain recombines TRBV4-1 with TRBJ1-3, with a possible D match to TRBD1 (5 bases). The CDR3 spans 16 residues. Germline CDR1 and CDR2: MGHRA and YSYEKL. V was pared by 4 bases and J by 4 bases, with 17 bases between.

The gene calls are TRBV7-3 and TRBJ2-2; tentative D call: TRBD2 (6 bases). Germline V CDR1 and CDR2: SGHTA, FQGTGA. The CDR3 has 15 residues. V lost 5 bases and J 2 bases, leaving 12 bases between the germline ends. In DNA form, the CDR3 reads TGTGCCAGCAGCCGGGACTCTTCAAACACCGGGGAGCTGTTTTTT. This codes for CASSRDSSNTGELFF.

V and J are TRBV28 and TRBJ1-5; no firm D call. V lost 5 bases to trimming and J lost 0 bases, with 11 bases between them. CDR3 length equals 15 residues. Germline V gene sequence: CDR1 MDHEN, CDR2 SYDVKM. The CDR3, as DNA: TGTGCCAGCAGTCCCGGTGGGAGTAGCAATCAGCCCCAGCATTTT. It yields the protein CASSPGGSSNQPQHF.

This chain joins TRBV6-6 and TRBJ2-1; 12 nucleotides align to TRBD2. Germline CDR1 reads MNHNY; CDR2 reads SVGAGI (reference sequence). The CDR3 is made up of 15 amino acids. V shed 5 bases and J 4 bases; nucleotides not matched to a gene: 3. DNA for the CDR3: TGTGCCAGCAGTCTCACTAGCGGGGGGTACAATGAGCAGTTCTTC. Amino acid sequence: CASSLTSGGYNEQFF.

This clone was observed once. The rearrangement joins TRBV10-3 to TRBJ2-2; 7 nucleotides align to TRBD2. CDR1 is ENHRY, CDR2 SYGVKD, per germline. The ends lost 7 bases at V and 1 base at J; junction bases unmatched: 6. The CDR3 sequence is 15 residues long. The CDR3 spells CAIKSGTKNTGELFF. In DNA form, the CDR3 reads TGTGCCATCAAATCCGGGACTAAGAACACCGGGGAGCTGTTTTTT.

The chain links TRBV6-5 to TRBJ2-3; 9 bases agree with TRBD1. Trimming at V came to 5 bases and at J to 4 bases, leaving 1 base not matched to a gene. Germline V gene sequence: CDR1 MNHEY, CDR2 SVGAGI. CDR3 length: 13 amino acids. The CDR3 region is CASSRQGADTQYF. CDR3 sequence (DNA): TGTGCCAGCAGTCGACAGGGGGCAGATACGCAGTATTTT.

This sequence joins TRBV16 and TRBJ2-7; TRBD2 is a possible D gene (7 bases). Trimming took off 5 bases at V and 0 bases at J, with 14 bases between the two ends. CDR1 is KGHSY and CDR2 is FQNENV in the germline V gene. The CDR3 is made up of 15 amino acids. This chain's CDR3 is CASSGGGRLSYEQYF. CDR3 coding DNA: TGTGCCAGCAGCGGGGGGGGGCGTCTCTCCTACGAGCAGTACTTC. Full variable domain (outside the CDR3, taken from reference TRBV16 and TRBJ2-7): GEEVAQTPKHLVRGEGQKAKLYCAPIKGHSYVFWYQQVLKNEFKFLISFQNENVFDETGMPKERFSAKCLPNSPCSLEIQATKLEDSAVYFCASSGGGRLSYEQYFGPGTRLTVT.

The chain carries TRBV27 and TRBJ1-2, with TRBD1 identical over 7 bases. Germline CDR1 and CDR2: MNHEY and SMNVEV (reference sequence). CDR3 length equals 18 residues. After removal of 6 bases from V and 2 bases from J, the junction contained 18 bases not matched to a gene. CDR3 amino acids: CASSSASDRARRNYGYTF. CDR3 in DNA: TGTGCCAGCAGCTCAGCTTCAGACAGGGCTAGGAGAAACTATGGCTACACCTTC.

The rearrangement links TRBV4-1 to TRBJ2-5; 7 bases match TRBD2. Gene TRBJ2-7 matches the end of the DNA better, so the J call may be wrong. There are 16 residues in the CDR3. Germline-derived CDR1 and CDR2 are MGHRA and YSYEKL. CDR3 DNA: TGCGCCAGCAGCCAAGACTCTAGCGGAAACATCTACGAGCAGTACTTC. Its protein product is CASSQDSSGNIYEQYF.

The chain is built from TRBV4-1 and TRBJ1-2, with TRBD1 as a possible D gene (6 bases). The V end lost 4 bases, the J end lost 3 bases, and 12 bases lay between the germline ends. Germline V gives CDR1 MGHRA, CDR2 YSYEKL. This CDR3 spans 14 amino acids. This chain's CDR3 is CASSLSSGDYGYTF. The CDR3 DNA is TGCGCCAGCAGCCTCAGTTCAGGGGACTATGGCTACACCTTC.

This rearrangement joins TRBV2 to TRBJ1-1; TRBD1 matches at 7 bases. Per germline, CDR1 SNHLY and CDR2 FYNNEI. V dropped 7 bases and J dropped 1; count of bases not matched to a gene: 9. The CDR3 runs to 15 residues. CDR3 nucleotides: TGTGCCAGCAAACTGGGACAGAACTCGAACACTGAAGCTTTCTTT. It yields the protein CASKLGQNSNTEAFF.

The gene calls are TRBV27 and TRBJ2-7; the D gene is possibly TRBD2 (6 bases). The germline gives CDR1 MNHEY, CDR2 SMNVEV (reference sequence). This CDR3 comprises 15 residues. V was shortened by 8 bases and J by 0 bases, with 17 bases between the two germline ends. CDR3 amino acids: CASRRGAGSSYEQYF. The CDR3 region has the DNA TGTGCCAGCCGACGTGGTGCGGGGAGCTCCTACGAGCAGTACTTC.

CDR3: CASSSGGGIWYF. CDR3 nucleotide sequence: TGTGCCAGCAGCTCTGGCGGGGGGATATGGTACTTC. J is TRBJ2-7 and V is TRBV7-3; 8 bases fit TRBD2. The trim removed 4 bases at V and 12 bases at J, leaving 8 bases unmatched. From germline, CDR1 is SGHTA and CDR2 FQGTGA. CDR3 length equals 12 residues.

J is TRBJ2-3 and V is TRBV2; D is possibly TRBD2 (6 bases). Germline CDR1 is SNHLY and CDR2 is FYNNEI. This CDR3 is built from 14 residues. Trimming removed 6 bases from V and 2 bases from J, with 12 bases in between. The CDR3 coding sequence is TGTGCCAGCAGCGGCGGGGATCTCACAGATACGCAGTATTTT. Its protein is CASSGGDLTDTQYF.

This clone was seen just once. The chain uses TRBV2 and TRBJ2-5; 11 bases agree with TRBD2. V was clipped by 10 bases and J by 7 bases; unmatched bases: 11. CDR1 and CDR2 (germline): SNHLY, FYNNEI. This CDR3 has 14 residues. The CDR3, as DNA: TGTGCCACCAAAGGACTAGCGGGTTTAGGGACCCAGTACTTC. This codes for CATKGLAGLGTQYF.

This chain connects TRBV18 to TRBJ2-6, with D possibly TRBD1 on 6 matching bases. Germline lookup yields CDR1 KGHSH and CDR2 LQKENI. The V end lost 3 bases, the J end lost 0 bases, and 12 bases lay between the germline ends. The CDR3 is made up of 17 amino acids. CDR3 in DNA: TGTGCCAGCTCACCGCCCGGGACACTCTCTGGGGCCAACGTCCTGACTTTC. Translated, it gives CASSPPGTLSGANVLTF.

The chain links TRBV2 to TRBJ1-2; maybe TRBD1 (5 bases). V lost 4 bases and J lost 5, with 11 bases in between. The germline V gene encodes CDR1 SNHLY and CDR2 FYNNEI. This CDR3 is built from 13 residues. The CDR3 coding sequence is TGTGCCAGCAGTGGCAGGGAGGGGTATGGCTACACCTTC. This encodes CASSGREGYGYTF.

The V call is TRBV7-6, the J call TRBJ1-4; TRBD1 is a possible D gene (6 bases). The germline V gene encodes CDR1 SGHVS and CDR2 FNYEAQ. CDR3 length: 15 amino acids. V lost 6 bases and J lost 8, with 19 bases in between. For the CDR3, the DNA is TGTGCCAGCAGTCCCACAGGGCTCAGCGAGGAAAAACTGTTTTTT. Amino acids: CASSPTGLSEEKLFF. Supplemented by reference TRBV7-6 and TRBJ1-4, the full variable domain reads GAGVSQSPRYKVTKRGQDVALRCDPISGHVSLYWYRQALGQGPEFLTYFNYEAQQDKSGLPNDRFSAERPEGSISTLTIQRTEQRDSAMYRCASSPTGLSEEKLFFGSGTQLSVL.

This chain links TRBV20-1 with TRBJ1-1; D unclear. CDR3 length: 11 amino acids. Between the trimmed V and J ends, which lost 2 bases and 4 bases, there was a span of 5 bases. Germline CDR1 DFQATT, CDR2 SNEGSKA (reference sequence). This chain's CDR3 is CSARQVTEAFF. The CDR3 bases are TGCAGTGCTAGACAGGTCACTGAAGCTTTCTTT.